Listed here are 23 T cell receptor beta chains from one sample, sequenced in a study of T cell responses to AZD1222 COVID-19 vaccine. Repertoires were generated with immunoSEQ multiplex PCR, while TCRdb's copy carries only in-frame clones and drops some. The table includes approximately 130,000 clones, 80% to 95% detected once. The sample was peripheral blood, taken 28 days after the second AZD1222 dose. The receptor set was obtained from an adult who received the AZD1222 COVID-19 vaccine.

The chain links TRBV7-2 to TRBJ2-7; no firm D call. Per germline, CDR1 SGHTA and CDR2 FQGNSA. The CDR3 contains 17 residues. V lost 2 bases and J 2 bases, leaving 19 bases between the germline ends. CDR3 coding DNA: TGTGCCAGCAGCTTATTCGTTGTGACCGGGCCACCCTACGAGCAGTACTTC. Translated: CASSLFVVTGPPYEQYF.

V usage is TRBV28 and J usage is TRBJ1-1, with TRBD1 identical over 8 bases. The CDR3 is 14 residues long. The trim removed 6 bases at V and 4 bases at J, leaving 7 bases unmatched. CDR1 is MDHEN and CDR2 is SYDVKM in the germline V gene. CDR3 amino acids: CASRRAGGLTEAFF. The CDR3 DNA is TGTGCCAGCAGGCGGGCAGGGGGCCTCACTGAAGCTTTCTTT.

In its sample, this clone was seen once. This chain uses TRBV6-5 with TRBJ2-1; no definite D call. This CDR3 comprises 13 residues. V lost 2 bases and J 4 bases, leaving 6 bases between the germline ends. Germline values: CDR1 MNHEY, CDR2 SVGAGI. The CDR3 nucleotides are TGTGCCAGCAGTTACCCCGGATACAATGAGCAGTTCTTC. Protein product: CASSYPGYNEQFF.

This chain connects TRBV4-3 to TRBJ1-6; tentatively, D is TRBD1 (6 bases). Germline assignment: CDR1 LGHNA and CDR2 YSLEER. Trimming took off 1 base at V and 11 bases at J, with 12 bases between the two ends. The CDR3 consists of 14 residues. The CDR3: CASSQAGGMTPLHF. Here the CDR3 DNA reads TGCGCCAGCAGCCAAGCTGGGGGCATGACACCCCTCCACTTT.

The gene calls are TRBV11-2 and TRBJ1-3; TRBD1 aligns across 10 bases. Germline values: CDR1 SGHAT, CDR2 FQNNGV. The CDR3 sequence is 15 residues long. The V segment lost 3 bases and the J segment 10 bases; nucleotides outside the gene matches: 9. Here the CDR3 DNA reads TGTGCCAGCAGCTTTGGCGGGGGACAGGGGATTACCATATATTTT. It yields the protein CASSFGGGQGITIYF. The complete variable domain, with remaining parts taken from reference TRBV11-2 and TRBJ1-3, reads EAGVAQSPRYKIIEKRQSVAFWCNPISGHATLYWYQQILGQGPKLLIQFQNNGVVDDSQLPKDRFSAERLKGVDSTLKIQPAKLEDSAVYLCASSFGGGQGITIYFGEGSWLTVV.

The CDR3 coding sequence is TGTGCCAGCAGTCCCAGGGGGGCCTCAGAGCAGTACTTC. It specifies CASSPRGASEQYF. The chain has TRBV6-5 and TRBJ2-7; tentatively, D is TRBD1 (7 bases). CDR1 and CDR2 from the germline V gene are MNHEY and SVGAGI. V lost 5 bases and J lost 7, with 15 bases in between. The CDR3 spans 13 residues.

The chain links TRBV6-5 to TRBJ1-1, with unresolved D. The CDR3 runs to 14 residues. Germline-derived CDR1 and CDR2 are MNHEY and SVGAGI. V lost 6 bases to trimming and J lost 1 base, with 12 bases between them. CDR3 nucleotide sequence: TGTGCCAGCAGGCCTGAGACAAAGAACACTGAAGCTTTCTTT. As protein: CASRPETKNTEAFF.

The V call is TRBV2, the J call TRBJ1-1; D unresolved. There are 14 residues in the CDR3. V was clipped by 6 bases and J by 0 bases, with 11 bases between them. The germline CDR1 and CDR2 sequences are SNHLY and FYNNEI. As DNA, the CDR3 is TGTGCCAGCAGGGCTGATGAACTGAACACTGAAGCTTTCTTT. Protein product: CASRADELNTEAFF. The full variable domain, completed using reference TRBV2 and TRBJ1-1, is EPEVTQTPSHQVTQMGQEVILRCVPISNHLYFYWYRQILGQKVEFLVSFYNNEISEKSEIFDDQFSVERPDGSNFTLKIRSTKLEDSAMYFCASRADELNTEAFFGQGTRLTVV.

The chain carries TRBV6-5 and TRBJ1-2; TRBD1 is a possible D gene (5 bases). Deletions cut 0 bases from V and 1 base from J, with 9 bases between. The CDR3 length is 15 residues. CDR1 and CDR2 (germline): MNHEY, SVGAGI. In DNA form, the CDR3 reads TGTGCCAGCAGTTACTCCGGGACCGTTAACTATGGCTACACCTTC. The encoded protein is CASSYSGTVNYGYTF.

The chain uses TRBV6-4 and TRBJ2-5; tentative D call: TRBD1 (5 bases). CDR3 length equals 13 residues. Looked up from germline, CDR1 is MRHNA and CDR2 is SNTAGT. The V end lost 4 bases, the J end lost 4 bases, and 10 bases lay between the germline ends. This CDR3 reads CASSVDMGETQYF. Written as DNA, the CDR3 is TGTGCCAGCAGTGTGGACATGGGAGAGACCCAGTACTTC.

In DNA form, the CDR3 reads TGTGCCAGCTCACCCATTCCGACTAGCAACACCGGGGAGCTGTTTTTT. It yields the protein CASSPIPTSNTGELFF. The gene calls are TRBV18 and TRBJ2-2; 7 bases agree with TRBD2. This CDR3 has 16 residues. Trimming removed 3 bases from V and 2 bases from J; junction bases left unmatched: 6. Germline values: CDR1 KGHSH, CDR2 LQKENI.

V is TRBV7-2 and J is TRBJ1-1; D gene uncertain. This CDR3 has 11 amino acids. Germline V gene lookup returns CDR1 SGHTA and CDR2 FQGNSA. Trimming left V 7 bases short and J 3 bases short, with 6 bases between. The DNA of the CDR3 is TGTGCCAGCACCCCATACACTGAAGCTTTCTTT. This codes for CASTPYTEAFF.

The CDR3 loop is CASSYTVGKEVYSNQPQHF. CDR3 DNA sequence: TGTGCCAGCAGTTATACAGTCGGGAAGGAGGTATATAGCAATCAGCCCCAGCATTTT. J is TRBJ1-5 and V is TRBV6-2 or TRBV6-3; D remains unclear. The CDR3 totals 19 residues. Trimming cost V 3 bases and J 0 bases, with 21 bases left between them. CDR1 and CDR2 from the germline V gene are MNHEY and SVGEGT.

The J gene is TRBJ1-2, the V gene TRBV10-3, with 12 nucleotides matching TRBD1. This CDR3 region has 15 residues. From germline, CDR1 is ENHRY and CDR2 SYGVKD. The junction had 8 bases not matched to a gene; V was cut back by 2 bases and J by 10 bases. As DNA, the CDR3 is TGTGCCATCAGTGAGGGGACAGGGGGCCCTCTTGCCTACACCTTC. Its translation: CAISEGTGGPLAYTF.

This chain connects TRBV19 to TRBJ1-2; D not resolved. The CDR3 runs 13 residues. V lost 6 bases and J 1 base, leaving 9 bases between the germline ends. CDR1 LNHDA and CDR2 SQIVND come from the germline V gene (reference sequence). CDR3 nucleotides: TGTGCCAGTAGGGGTCCAGGTAACTATGGCTACACCTTC. Translated, it gives CASRGPGNYGYTF.

This chain connects TRBV9 to TRBJ1-1; D is perhaps TRBD1 (5 bases). Germline values: CDR1 SGDLS, CDR2 YYNGEE. V lost 0 bases and J 0 bases, leaving 15 bases between the germline ends. The CDR3 is 17 amino acids. The chain's CDR3 is CASSVAGPPPLNTEAFF. The DNA of the CDR3 is TGTGCCAGCAGCGTAGCGGGACCGCCACCTTTGAACACTGAAGCTTTCTTT.

CDR3 sequence: CASSYNQGGGQYF. The CDR3 coding sequence is TGTGCCAGCAGCTACAACCAGGGAGGAGGCCAGTACTTC. This rearrangement joins TRBV7-2 to TRBJ2-5; D possibly corresponds to TRBD2 (6 bases). CDR1 SGHTA and CDR2 FQGNSA come from the germline V gene. The CDR3 length is 13 residues. V shed 4 bases and J shed 10 bases, with 16 bases lying between them.

The chain recombines TRBV11-3 with TRBJ2-3; 9 bases match TRBD2. Germline assignment: CDR1 SGHNT and CDR2 YENEEA. The trim removed 3 bases at V and 7 bases at J, leaving 8 bases unmatched. CDR3 size: 15 residues. For the CDR3, the DNA is TGTGCCAGCAGCTTGGGCGGGGGGGCGTCTTATACGCAGTATTTT. It codes for CASSLGGGASYTQYF.

The rearrangement joins TRBV23-1 to TRBJ2-5; TRBD1 matches 10 bases. TRBV23-1 is filed as an ORF, its function uncertain. This CDR3 spans 16 amino acids. The V gene end was trimmed by 3 bases and the J gene end by 5 bases; junction bases not matched to a gene: 9. CDR3 sequence (DNA): TGCGCCAGCAGTCACCCCGGGACAGGGGCTCGCGAGACCCAGTACTTC. Protein: CASSHPGTGARETQYF.

This clone was observed a handful of times. The V call is TRBV9, the J call TRBJ1-3; maybe TRBD1 (6 bases). The CDR3 covers 14 residues. Germline-derived CDR1 and CDR2 are SGDLS and YYNGEE. V lost 4 bases to trimming and J lost 5 bases, with 13 bases between them. The CDR3, as DNA: TGTGCCAGCAGCTTCCGGGACACCAGAAACACCATATATTTT. This translates into CASSFRDTRNTIYF.

This chain links TRBV7-3 with TRBJ1-1; perhaps TRBD1 as D (6 bases). The CDR3 spans 14 residues. CDR1 is SGHTA and CDR2 is FQGTGA in the germline V gene. V lost 5 bases and J lost 3, with 13 bases in between. The CDR3, as DNA: TGTGCCAGCAGCGAACAGGGAGGGGACACTGAAGCTTTCTTT. The encoded protein is CASSEQGGDTEAFF.

The J gene is TRBJ1-4, the V gene TRBV5-6; D gene ambiguous. V lost 0 bases to trimming and J lost 1 base, with 13 bases between them. The length of the CDR3 is 17 residues. CDR1 is SGHDT and CDR2 is YYEEEE in the germline V gene. The CDR3 sequence is CASSLEGHLETNEKLFF. CDR3 coding DNA: TGTGCCAGCAGCTTGGAGGGCCACCTTGAAACTAATGAAAAACTGTTTTTT.

This sequence joins TRBV4-3 and TRBJ2-1, with TRBD2 identical over 8 bases. Per germline, CDR1 LGHNA and CDR2 YSLEER. Trimming removed 3 bases from V and 5 bases from J; junction bases left unmatched: 6. CDR3 length: 15 residues. For the CDR3, the DNA is TGCGCCAGCAGCCACGAGGCGGGAGGTGACAATGAGCAGTTCTTC. Its translation is CASSHEAGGDNEQFF.